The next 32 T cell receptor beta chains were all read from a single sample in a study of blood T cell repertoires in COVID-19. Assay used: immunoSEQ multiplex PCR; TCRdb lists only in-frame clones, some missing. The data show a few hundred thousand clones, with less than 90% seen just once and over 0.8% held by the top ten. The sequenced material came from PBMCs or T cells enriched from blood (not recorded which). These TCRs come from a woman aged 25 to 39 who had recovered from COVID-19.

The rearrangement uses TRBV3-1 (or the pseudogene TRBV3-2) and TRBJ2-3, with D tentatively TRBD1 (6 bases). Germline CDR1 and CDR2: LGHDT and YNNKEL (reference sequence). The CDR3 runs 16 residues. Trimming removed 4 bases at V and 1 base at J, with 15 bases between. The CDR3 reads CASSLLQGLGTDTQYF. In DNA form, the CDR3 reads TGTGCCAGCAGCCTGTTACAGGGTCTAGGCACAGATACGCAGTATTTT.

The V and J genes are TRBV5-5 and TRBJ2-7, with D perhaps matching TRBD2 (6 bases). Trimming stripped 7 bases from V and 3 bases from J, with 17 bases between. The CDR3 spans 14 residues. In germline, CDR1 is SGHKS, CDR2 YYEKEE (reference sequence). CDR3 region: CASGAGLVGYEQYF. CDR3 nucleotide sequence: TGTGCCAGCGGGGCGGGGCTTGTCGGCTACGAGCAGTACTTC.

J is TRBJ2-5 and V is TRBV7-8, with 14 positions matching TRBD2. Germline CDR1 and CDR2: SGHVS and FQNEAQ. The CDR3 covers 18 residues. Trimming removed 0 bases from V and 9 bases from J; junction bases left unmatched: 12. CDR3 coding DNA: TGTGCCAGCAGCTTAGCCCCCGGACTAGCGGGGGGCCGGGCGGCCCAGTACTTC. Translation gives CASSLAPGLAGGRAAQYF.

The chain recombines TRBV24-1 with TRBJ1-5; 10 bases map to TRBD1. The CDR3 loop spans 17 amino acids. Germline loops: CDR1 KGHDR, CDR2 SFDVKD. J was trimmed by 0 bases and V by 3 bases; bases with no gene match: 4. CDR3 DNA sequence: TGTGCCACCAGTGATGGAGGGACAGGGGTTAGCAATCAGCCCCAGCATTTT. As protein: CATSDGGTGVSNQPQHF.

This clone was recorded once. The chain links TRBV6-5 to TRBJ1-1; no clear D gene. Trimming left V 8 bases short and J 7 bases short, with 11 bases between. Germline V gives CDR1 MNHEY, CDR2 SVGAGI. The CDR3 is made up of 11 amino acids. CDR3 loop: CASYLNGEAFF. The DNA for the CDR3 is TGTGCCAGCTACCTGAACGGTGAAGCTTTCTTT.

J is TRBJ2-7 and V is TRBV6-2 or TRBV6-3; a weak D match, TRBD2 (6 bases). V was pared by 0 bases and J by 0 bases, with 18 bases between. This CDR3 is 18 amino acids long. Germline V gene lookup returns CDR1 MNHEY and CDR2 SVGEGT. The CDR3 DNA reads TGTGCCAGCAGTTACTCGATTTTATCGGGACTGAGCTCCTACGAGCAGTACTTC. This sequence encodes CASSYSILSGLSSYEQYF.

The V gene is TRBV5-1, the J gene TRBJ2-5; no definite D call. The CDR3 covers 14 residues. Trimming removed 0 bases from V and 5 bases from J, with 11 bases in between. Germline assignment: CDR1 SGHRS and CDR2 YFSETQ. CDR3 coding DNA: TGCGCCAGCAGCTTGGTTGGGCAGGTGGAGACCCAGTACTTC. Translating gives CASSLVGQVETQYF.

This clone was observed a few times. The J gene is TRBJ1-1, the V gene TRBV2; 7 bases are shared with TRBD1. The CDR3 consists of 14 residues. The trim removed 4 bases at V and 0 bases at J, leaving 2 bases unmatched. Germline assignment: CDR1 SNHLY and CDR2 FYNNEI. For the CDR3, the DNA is TGTGCCAGCAGTGTACAGGGGTTGAACACTGAAGCTTTCTTT. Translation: CASSVQGLNTEAFF.

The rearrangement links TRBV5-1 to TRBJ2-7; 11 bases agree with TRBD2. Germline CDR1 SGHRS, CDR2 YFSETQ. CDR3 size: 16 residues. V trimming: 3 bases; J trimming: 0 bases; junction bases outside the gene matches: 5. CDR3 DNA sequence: TGCGCCAGCAGCTGGGGACTAGCGGATGCCTCCTACGAGCAGTACTTC. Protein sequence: CASSWGLADASYEQYF. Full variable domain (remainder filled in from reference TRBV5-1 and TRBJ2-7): KAGVTQTPRYLIKTRGQQVTLSCSPISGHRSVSWYQQTPGQGLQFLFEYFSETQRNKGNFPGRFSGRQFSNSRSEMNVSTLELGDSALYLCASSWGLADASYEQYFGPGTRLTVT.

The CDR3 DNA reads as TGTGCCAGCAGTGAACAGGCAGGGTACCCCTATGGCTACACCTTC. Translation: CASSEQAGYPYGYTF. This chain connects TRBV6-1 to TRBJ1-2, with a possible D match to TRBD1 (5 bases). The V gene lost 2 bases and the J gene lost 4 bases, with 14 bases spanning the gap. This CDR3 is built from 15 residues. Germline V gene sequence: CDR1 MNHNS, CDR2 SASEGT.

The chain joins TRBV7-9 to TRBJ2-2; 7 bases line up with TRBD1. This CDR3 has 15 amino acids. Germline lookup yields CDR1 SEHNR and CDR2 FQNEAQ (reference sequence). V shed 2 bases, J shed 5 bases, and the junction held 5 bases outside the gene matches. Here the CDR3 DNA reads TGTGCCAGCAGCTTATTACAGGGGCCGACCGGGGAGCTGTTTTTT. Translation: CASSLLQGPTGELFF.

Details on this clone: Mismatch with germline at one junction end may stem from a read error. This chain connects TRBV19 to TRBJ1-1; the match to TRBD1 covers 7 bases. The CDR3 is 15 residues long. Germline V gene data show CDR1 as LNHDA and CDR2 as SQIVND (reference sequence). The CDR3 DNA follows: TGTGCCAGTAGTTTAGAGGGACAGCCGAACACTGAAGCTTTCTTT. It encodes CASSLEGQPNTEAFF.

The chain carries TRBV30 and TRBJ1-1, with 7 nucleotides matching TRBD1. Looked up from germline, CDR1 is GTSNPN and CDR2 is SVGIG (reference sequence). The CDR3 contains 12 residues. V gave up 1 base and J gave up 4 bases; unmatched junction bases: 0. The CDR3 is CAWSAGGTEAFF. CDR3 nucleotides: TGTGCCTGGAGTGCAGGGGGCACTGAAGCTTTCTTT.

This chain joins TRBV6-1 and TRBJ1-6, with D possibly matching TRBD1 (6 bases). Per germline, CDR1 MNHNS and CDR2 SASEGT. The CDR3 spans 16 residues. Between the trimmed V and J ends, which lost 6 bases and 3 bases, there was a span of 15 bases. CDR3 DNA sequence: TGTGCCAGCAGAGAATCGTGGACAGACTATAATTCACCCCTCCACTTT. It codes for CASRESWTDYNSPLHF.

In DNA form, the CDR3 reads TGCGCCAGCAGCCACCCAGGGCTTCACACTGAAGCTTTCTTT. Amino acid sequence: CASSHPGLHTEAFF. The chain carries TRBV4-1 and TRBJ1-1, with D possibly being TRBD1 (5 bases). Germline CDR1 is MGHRA and CDR2 is YSYEKL. The CDR3 is 14 amino acids. The ends were cut back, 3 bases at V and 3 bases at J, with 11 bases in the middle.

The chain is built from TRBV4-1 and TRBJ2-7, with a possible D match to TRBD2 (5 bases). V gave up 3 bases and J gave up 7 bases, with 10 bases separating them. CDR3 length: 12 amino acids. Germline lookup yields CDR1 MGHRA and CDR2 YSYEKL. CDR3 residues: CASSQGGREQYF. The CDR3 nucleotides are TGCGCCAGCAGCCAGGGCGGGCGGGAGCAGTACTTC.

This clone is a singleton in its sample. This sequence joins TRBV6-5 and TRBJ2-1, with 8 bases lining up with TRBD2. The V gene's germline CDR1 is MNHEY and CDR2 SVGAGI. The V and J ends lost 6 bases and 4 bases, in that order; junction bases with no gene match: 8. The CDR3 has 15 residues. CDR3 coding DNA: TGTGCCAGCAGGGAGACTAGCGCGACTTACAATGAGCAGTTCTTC. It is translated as CASRETSATYNEQFF.

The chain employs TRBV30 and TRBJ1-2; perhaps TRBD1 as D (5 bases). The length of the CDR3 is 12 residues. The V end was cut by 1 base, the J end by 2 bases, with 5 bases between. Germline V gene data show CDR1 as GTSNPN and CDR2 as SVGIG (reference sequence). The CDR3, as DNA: TGTGCCTGGAGTGAGGGGAACTATGGCTACACCTTC. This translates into CAWSEGNYGYTF. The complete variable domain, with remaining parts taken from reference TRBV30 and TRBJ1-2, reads SQTIHQWPATLVQPVGSPLSLECTVEGTSNPNLYWYRQAAGRGLQLLFYSVGIGQISSEVPQNLSASRPQDRQFILSSKKLLLSDSGFYLCAWSEGNYGYTFGSGTRLTVV.

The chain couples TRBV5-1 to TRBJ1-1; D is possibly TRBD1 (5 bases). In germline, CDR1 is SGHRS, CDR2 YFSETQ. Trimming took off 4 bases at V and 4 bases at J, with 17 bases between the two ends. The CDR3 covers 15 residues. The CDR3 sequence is CASSPSGGKTTEAFF. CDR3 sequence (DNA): TGCGCCAGCAGCCCGTCGGGGGGGAAAACCACTGAAGCTTTCTTT. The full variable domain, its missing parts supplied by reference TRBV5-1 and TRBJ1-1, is KAGVTQTPRYLIKTRGQQVTLSCSPISGHRSVSWYQQTPGQGLQFLFEYFSETQRNKGNFPGRFSGRQFSNSRSEMNVSTLELGDSALYLCASSPSGGKTTEAFFGQGTRLTVV.

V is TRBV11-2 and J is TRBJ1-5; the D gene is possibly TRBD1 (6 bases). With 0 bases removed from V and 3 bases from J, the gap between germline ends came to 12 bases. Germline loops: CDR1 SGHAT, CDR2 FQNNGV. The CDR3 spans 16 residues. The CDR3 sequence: CASSLDGSGANQPQHF. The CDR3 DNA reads TGTGCCAGCAGCTTAGATGGTTCAGGGGCCAATCAGCCCCAGCATTTT. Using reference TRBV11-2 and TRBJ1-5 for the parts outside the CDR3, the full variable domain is EAGVAQSPRYKIIEKRQSVAFWCNPISGHATLYWYQQILGQGPKLLIQFQNNGVVDDSQLPKDRFSAERLKGVDSTLKIQPAKLEDSAVYLCASSLDGSGANQPQHFGDGTRLSIL.

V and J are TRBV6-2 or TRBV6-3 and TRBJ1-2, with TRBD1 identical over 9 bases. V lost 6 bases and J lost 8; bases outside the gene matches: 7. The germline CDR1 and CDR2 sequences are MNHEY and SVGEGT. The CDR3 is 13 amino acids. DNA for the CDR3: TGTGCCAGCAGCACTGGGACAGGGAAGGGCTACACCTTC. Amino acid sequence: CASSTGTGKGYTF.

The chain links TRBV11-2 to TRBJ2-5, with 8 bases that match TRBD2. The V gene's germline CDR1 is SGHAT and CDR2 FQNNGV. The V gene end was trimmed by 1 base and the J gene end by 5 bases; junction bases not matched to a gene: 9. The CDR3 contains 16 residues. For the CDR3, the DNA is TGTGCCAGCAGCTTAGGTCCAGGACTAGCAGACGAGACCCAGTACTTC. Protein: CASSLGPGLADETQYF.

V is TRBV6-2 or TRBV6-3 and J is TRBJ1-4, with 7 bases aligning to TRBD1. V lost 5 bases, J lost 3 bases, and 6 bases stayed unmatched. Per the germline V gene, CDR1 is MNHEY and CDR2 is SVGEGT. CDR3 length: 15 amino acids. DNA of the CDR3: TGTGCCAGCAGTCCCGGACAGGAAGCTAATGAAAAACTGTTTTTT. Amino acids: CASSPGQEANEKLFF.

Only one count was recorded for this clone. DNA for the CDR3: TGTGCCAGCTCACCAAGTTCGGGACAGGGGGCCGTTGGCTACACCTTC. Protein sequence: CASSPSSGQGAVGYTF. The chain recombines TRBV18 with TRBJ1-2; 12 positions agree with TRBD1. Looked up from germline, CDR1 is KGHSH and CDR2 is LQKENI. The CDR3 spans 16 residues. The ends lost 2 bases at V and 7 bases at J; junction bases unmatched: 8.

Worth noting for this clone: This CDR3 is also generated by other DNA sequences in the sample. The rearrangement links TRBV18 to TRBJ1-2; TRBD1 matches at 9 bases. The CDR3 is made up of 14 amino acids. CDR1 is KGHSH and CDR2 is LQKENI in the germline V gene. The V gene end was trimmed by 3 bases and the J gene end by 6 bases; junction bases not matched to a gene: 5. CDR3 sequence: CASSPQGQGDGYTF. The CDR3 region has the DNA TGTGCCAGCTCACCTCAGGGACAGGGAGATGGCTACACCTTC.

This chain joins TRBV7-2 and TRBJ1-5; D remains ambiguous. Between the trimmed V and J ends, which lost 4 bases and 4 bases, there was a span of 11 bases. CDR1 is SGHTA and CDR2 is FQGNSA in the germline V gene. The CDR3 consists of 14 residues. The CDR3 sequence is CASSSGVLNQPQHF. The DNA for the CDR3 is TGTGCCAGCAGCTCCGGGGTATTAAATCAGCCCCAGCATTTT. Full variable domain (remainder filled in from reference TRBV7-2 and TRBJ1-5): GAGVSQSPSNKVTEKGKDVELRCDPISGHTALYWYRQSLGQGLEFLIYFQGNSAPDKSGLPSDRFSAERTGGSVSTLTIQRTQQEDSAVYLCASSSGVLNQPQHFGDGTRLSIL.

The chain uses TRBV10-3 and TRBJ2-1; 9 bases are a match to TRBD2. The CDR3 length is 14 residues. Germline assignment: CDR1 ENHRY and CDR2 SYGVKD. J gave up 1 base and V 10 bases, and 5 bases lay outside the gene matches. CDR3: CATLAGGSYNEQFF. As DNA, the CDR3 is TGTGCCACTCTGGCGGGGGGGTCCTACAATGAGCAGTTCTTC.

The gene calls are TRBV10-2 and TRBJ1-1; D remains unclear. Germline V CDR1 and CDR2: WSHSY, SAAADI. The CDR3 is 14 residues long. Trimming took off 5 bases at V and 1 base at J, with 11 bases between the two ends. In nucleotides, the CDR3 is TGCGCCAGCAGTAGCCTCGACAAGAACACTGAAGCTTTCTTT. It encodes CASSSLDKNTEAFF.

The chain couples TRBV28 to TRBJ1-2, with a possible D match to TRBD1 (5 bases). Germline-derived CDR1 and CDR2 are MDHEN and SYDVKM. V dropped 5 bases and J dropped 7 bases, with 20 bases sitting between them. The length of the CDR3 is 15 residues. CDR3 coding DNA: TGTGCCAGCAGTCTAACACAGGCGACCGTGGGTGGCTACACCTTC. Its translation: CASSLTQATVGGYTF.

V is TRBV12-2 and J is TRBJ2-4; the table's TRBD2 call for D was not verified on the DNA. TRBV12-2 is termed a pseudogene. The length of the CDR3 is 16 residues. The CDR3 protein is CASRLVSSGSENIQYF. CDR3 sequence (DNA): TGTGCAAGTCGCTTAGTGAGTAGCGGGTCCGAAAACATTCAGTACTTC.

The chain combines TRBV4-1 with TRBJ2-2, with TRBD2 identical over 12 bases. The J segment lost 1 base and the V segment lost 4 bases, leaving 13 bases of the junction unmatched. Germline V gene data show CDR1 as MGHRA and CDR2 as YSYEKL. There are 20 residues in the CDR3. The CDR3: CASSPLTRTSGTQNTGELFF. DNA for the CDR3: TGCGCCAGCAGCCCTTTAACACGGACTAGCGGGACCCAGAACACCGGGGAGCTGTTTTTT.

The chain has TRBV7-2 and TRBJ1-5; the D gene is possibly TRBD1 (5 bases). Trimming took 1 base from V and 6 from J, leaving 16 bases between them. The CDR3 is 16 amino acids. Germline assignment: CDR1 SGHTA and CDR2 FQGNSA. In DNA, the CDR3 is TGTGCCAGCAGCTTAGGGGCGGCGGGGGTTGGTCAGCCCCAGCATTTT. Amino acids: CASSLGAAGVGQPQHF.